The following is a TCR beta chain sequence with its context. Its cognate antigen is unknown. At one end the junction does not follow the germline gene, possibly because of a read error. The data stem from a study of regulatory T cells in long-lasting Graves disease. Study-wide findings and caveats: Lower TCR diversity was seen in persistent Graves' patients than in newly diagnosed ones.

Germline CDR1 reads DFQATT; CDR2 reads SNEGSKA (reference sequence). CDR3 size: 15 residues. Documented time point: persistent/refractory GD, antithyroid drugs over 5 years with positive TRAb. From PBMCs, RNA was extracted and then used to make the TCR library. Arm-PCR with iRepertoire HTBI primers amplified the CDR3 regions for these TCR beta libraries. TCRdb processed the multiplex PCR reads anew with MiXCR; each CDR3 protein has one entry. Among over 350,000 distinct CDR3 sequences, 20% to 25% were seen once, and the ten largest hold about 20%. J is TRBJ2-7 and V is TRBV20-1, with 8 nucleotides matching TRBD2. The sequence came from a female donor with Graves disease. The starting material was peripheral blood mononuclear cells (PBMCs), obtained when the disease was refractory, from a patient treated with antithyroid drugs. In DNA form, the CDR3 reads TGCAGTGCTAGGACTAGCGCTGAAAGCTCCTACGAGCAGAACTTC. It codes for CSARTSAESSYEQNF.